This entry is about one T cell receptor (beta chain). This entry is derived from a study of blood T cell repertoires in COVID-19. TCRdb's table, derived via immunoSEQ multiplex PCR, lists solely in-frame clones and lacks some. The sample yields hundreds of thousands of clones, 70% to 85% seen once. Between the trimmed V and J ends, which lost 5 bases and 5 bases, there was a span of 10 bases. CDR3 length: 13 amino acids. Germline V gene sequence: CDR1 LGHDT, CDR2 YNNKEL (reference sequence). The chain uses TRBV3-1 (or the pseudogene TRBV3-2) and TRBJ1-5; D call uncertain. This clonotype originated in a woman aged 35 to 49 with active or convalescent COVID-19. Specimen: peripheral blood. In nucleotides, the CDR3 is TGTGCCAGCAGCAATACCCGAGATCAGCCCCAGCATTTT. Translated: CASSNTRDQPQHF.